Given below is one T cell receptor (beta chain) in context. Its target is not known. This sample is drawn from a study of a mutant IDH1 vaccine in newly diagnosed glioma. As for the study in general: Treatment recipients were 62.5% male and about 40% female, and their mean age was approximately 43 years.

Whole-study results and caveats: Seemingly, top peripheral T cell clonotype changes bore no relation to pseudoprogression.

V was clipped by 1 base and J by 5 bases; unmatched bases: 7. CDR1 and CDR2 (germline): SGHTA, FQGTGA. This CDR3 is 17 amino acids long. Sample time point: baseline, week 1 (first vaccination visit). The treatment denotes: pre-vaccination baseline after standard-of-care therapy. TCRdb keeps only in-frame clones here, not all; method: immunoSEQ multiplex PCR. The sample lists roughly 41,000 clones; 60% to 80% were seen once. The input for sequencing was PBMCs, taken from a glioma patient treated with radiotherapy, temozolomide or both. This clonotype was sampled from a man aged 40-49 years with glioma. Some clones in this sample may be carry-over from other donors' samples. The rearrangement joins TRBV7-3 to TRBJ2-2; 10 bases fit TRBD1. CDR3 DNA sequence: TGTGCCAGCAGCTTAATCCCCGGGACAGGGGTGACCGGGGAGCTGTTTTTT. Protein: CASSLIPGTGVTGELFF.